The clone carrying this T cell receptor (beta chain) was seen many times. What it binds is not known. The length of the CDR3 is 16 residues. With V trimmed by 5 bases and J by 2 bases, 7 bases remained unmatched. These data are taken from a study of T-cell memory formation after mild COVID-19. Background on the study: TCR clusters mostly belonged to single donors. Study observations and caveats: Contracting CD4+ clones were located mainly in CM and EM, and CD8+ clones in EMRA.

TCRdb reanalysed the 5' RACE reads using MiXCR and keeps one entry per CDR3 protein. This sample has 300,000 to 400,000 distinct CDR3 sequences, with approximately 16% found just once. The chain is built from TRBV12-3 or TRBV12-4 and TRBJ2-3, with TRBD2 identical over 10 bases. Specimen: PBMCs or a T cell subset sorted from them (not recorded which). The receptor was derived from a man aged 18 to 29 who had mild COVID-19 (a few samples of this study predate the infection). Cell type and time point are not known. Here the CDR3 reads CASSRRTSGYTDTQYF. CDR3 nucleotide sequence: TGTGCCAGCAGTCGCCGGACTAGCGGATACACAGATACGCAGTATTTT.